What follows describes a single T cell receptor beta chain. This entry comes from a study of blood T cell repertoires in COVID-19. The CDR3 consists of 14 residues. V lost 4 bases, J lost 2 bases, and 4 bases stayed unmatched. Germline values: CDR1 SGHKS, CDR2 YYEKEE (reference sequence). TCRdb's table, derived via immunoSEQ multiplex PCR, lists solely in-frame clones and lacks some. This repertoire shows about 73,000 clones, roughly four fifths found once; its top ten account for around 27%. The receptor's source is a human donor in a cohort sampled during active COVID-19. The material sequenced was peripheral blood. The rearrangement uses TRBV5-5 and TRBJ2-3; 7 positions agree with TRBD2. The CDR3 loop reads CASSASGYTDTQYF. For the CDR3, the DNA is TGTGCCAGCAGCGCTAGCGGTTACACAGATACGCAGTATTTT.